Following are 18 T cell receptor beta chains from one sample sequenced in a study of neurological immune-mediated disorders. Time point reported: longitudinal time-point 2. One entry per CDR3 protein, called by TCRdb with MiXCR from the 5' RACE reads. The sample carries roughly 98,000 distinct CDR3 sequences, 13% recorded once. The sample was PBMCs. The receptor set was obtained from a female donor with HTLV-1-associated myelopathy (HAM/TSP).

A few counts support this clonotype. The rearrangement joins TRBV6-5 to TRBJ1-6; D is ambiguous. This CDR3 region has 21 residues. Trimming took 5 bases from V and 0 from J, leaving 26 bases between them. CDR1 is MNHEY, CDR2 SVGAGI, per germline. CDR3 DNA: TGTGCCAGCAGTGCCCGACGATCCCGAAACTCCGGAAGCTCCTATAATTCACCCCTCCACTTT. Its translation is CASSARRSRNSGSSYNSPLHF.

This clonotype has ten or more counts. The J gene is TRBJ2-1, the V gene TRBV5-1; 10 bases are a match to TRBD2. Losses at the gene ends were 0 bases for V and 5 bases for J; bases not matched to a gene: 2. Germline assignment: CDR1 SGHRS and CDR2 YFSETQ. The CDR3 is made up of 15 amino acids. Here the CDR3 reads CASSLGSGGNNEQFF. The CDR3 nucleotides read TGCGCCAGCAGCTTGGGTAGCGGGGGGAACAATGAGCAGTTCTTC.

This clonotype occurred many times. The rearrangement uses TRBV20-1 and TRBJ2-7; D perhaps matches TRBD1 (7 bases). CDR1 and CDR2 (germline): DFQATT, SNEGSKA (reference sequence). The V and J ends lost 5 bases and 2 bases respectively, with 19 bases between them. The CDR3 totals 15 residues. The CDR3 protein is CSASRRDSPTYEQYF. The CDR3 DNA reads TGCAGTGCTTCTCGGCGGGACAGCCCTACCTACGAGCAGTACTTC.

This clonotype was recorded a few times. The chain recombines TRBV30 with TRBJ1-2; D may be TRBD1 (6 bases). Trimming removed 2 bases from V and 5 bases from J, with 12 bases in between. The CDR3 loop spans 13 amino acids. Germline assignment: CDR1 GTSNPN and CDR2 SVGIG (reference sequence). The CDR3 DNA sequence: TGTGCCTGGAGTCCACAGGGAGGGTATGGCTACACCTTC. Protein sequence: CAWSPQGGYGYTF.

The sample holds many counts of this clonotype. The gene calls are TRBV20-1 and TRBJ2-2, with D perhaps matching TRBD1 or TRBD2 (5 bases each). CDR1 is DFQATT, CDR2 SNEGSKA, per germline (reference sequence). The V end was cut by 5 bases, the J end by 0 bases, with 10 bases between. This CDR3 has 14 amino acids. CDR3 in DNA: TGCAGTGCTGGGGACGGGTCGAACACCGGGGAGCTGTTTTTT. Residues: CSAGDGSNTGELFF.

As concerns this clonotype: This may be a read error, as it is one base from a much larger clone. The chain uses TRBV5-1 and TRBJ2-5, with D possibly TRBD1 on 6 matching bases. Germline V CDR1 and CDR2: SGHRS, YFSETQ. V shed 0 bases and J shed 0 bases, with 9 bases lying between them. The CDR3 has 15 residues. The CDR3 here is CASSLGQVYQETQYF. The CDR3 DNA follows: TGCGCCAGCAGCTTGGGACAGGTATACCAAGAGACCCAGTACTTC.

This clonotype was detected ten times or more. This chain links TRBV3-1 with TRBJ2-1; 7 nucleotides agree with TRBD2. This CDR3 comprises 14 residues. Germline V gene data show CDR1 as LGHDT and CDR2 as YNNKEL (reference sequence). The V gene end was trimmed by 2 bases and the J gene end by 5 bases; junction bases not matched to a gene: 3. In DNA form, the CDR3 reads TGTGCCAGCAGCCAAAAGCGGGGCAACAATGAGCAGTTCTTC. Translating it yields CASSQKRGNNEQFF.

This clonotype has ten or more counts. The chain links TRBV7-3 to TRBJ2-3; D is uncertain. The CDR3 has 13 amino acids. Germline CDR1 reads SGHTA; CDR2 reads FQGTGA. The V end was cut by 0 bases, the J end by 5 bases, with 6 bases between. CDR3 sequence reads: CASSLTSRDTQYF. In DNA form, the CDR3 reads TGTGCCAGCAGCTTAACTTCGAGAGATACGCAGTATTTT.

This clonotype was counted at least ten times. This chain links TRBV24-1 with TRBJ1-2, with 10 bases aligning to TRBD1. With V trimmed by 7 bases and J by 6 bases, 7 bases remained unmatched. Per the germline V gene, CDR1 is KGHDR and CDR2 is SFDVKD. This CDR3 is built from 14 residues. Here the CDR3 DNA reads TGTGCCACCAGCGATGACAGGGGGCTAGATGGCTACACCTTC. Its translation is CATSDDRGLDGYTF.

Regarding this clonotype: With a much larger clone just one base away, this may be a read error. This chain connects TRBV12-3 or TRBV12-4 to TRBJ1-5; D perhaps matches TRBD1 (6 bases). The CDR3 consists of 16 residues. CDR3: CVSTISGGRGNQPQHF. For the CDR3, the DNA is TGTGTCAGCACCATCAGTGGGGGCAGGGGCAATCAGCCCCAGCATTTT.

This clonotype has a count of ten or more. This chain uses TRBV7-9 with TRBJ1-2; D gene ambiguous. The CDR3 is made up of 14 amino acids. V was shortened by 0 bases and J by 6 bases, with 11 bases between the two germline ends. The germline V gene encodes CDR1 SEHNR and CDR2 FQNEAQ (reference sequence). CDR3 sequence reads: CASSLAGVSDGYTF. CDR3 sequence (DNA): TGTGCCAGCAGCTTAGCAGGAGTCTCGGATGGCTACACCTTC.

This chain links TRBV20-1 with TRBJ2-1, with D possibly matching TRBD1 (5 bases). V lost 2 bases to trimming and J lost 5 bases, with 7 bases between them. CDR1 and CDR2 (germline): DFQATT, SNEGSKA (reference sequence). The CDR3 runs 12 residues. The CDR3 sequence is CSARRGNNEQFF. The CDR3 nucleotides are TGCAGTGCTAGAAGGGGCAACAATGAGCAGTTCTTC.

This clonotype was recorded at least ten times. V usage is TRBV12-3 or TRBV12-4 and J usage is TRBJ2-4, with 8 bases that match TRBD1. V was clipped by 6 bases and J by 4 bases; unmatched bases: 5. The CDR3 extends over 14 amino acids. Written as DNA, the CDR3 is TGTGCCAGCAGGAGAGACAGGGGTAAAAACATTCAGTACTTC. It is translated as CASRRDRGKNIQYF.

This clonotype was seen ten or more times. The rearrangement links TRBV5-1 to TRBJ2-7; tentative D call: TRBD2 (5 bases). Trimming cost V 0 bases and J 3 bases, with 10 bases left between them. CDR1 is SGHRS, CDR2 YFSETQ, per germline. This CDR3 is built from 14 residues. The CDR3 loop is CASSLDEGFYEQYF. In DNA, the CDR3 is TGCGCCAGCAGCTTGGATGAGGGTTTCTACGAGCAGTACTTC. Variable domain in full (rest from reference TRBV5-1 and TRBJ2-7): KAGVTQTPRYLIKTRGQQVTLSCSPISGHRSVSWYQQTPGQGLQFLFEYFSETQRNKGNFPGRFSGRQFSNSRSEMNVSTLELGDSALYLCASSLDEGFYEQYFGPGTRLTVT.

This clonotype was recorded at least ten times. This rearrangement joins TRBV5-1 to TRBJ2-7; 10 bases map to TRBD1. Germline assignment: CDR1 SGHRS and CDR2 YFSETQ. This CDR3 contains 16 residues. J gave up 1 base and V 4 bases, and 8 bases lay outside the gene matches. CDR3 protein: CASSPTGQGGSYEQYF. CDR3 nucleotides: TGCGCCAGCAGCCCAACCGGACAGGGGGGATCCTACGAGCAGTACTTC. The variable domain in full, with the rest retrieved from reference TRBV5-1 and TRBJ2-7, is KAGVTQTPRYLIKTRGQQVTLSCSPISGHRSVSWYQQTPGQGLQFLFEYFSETQRNKGNFPGRFSGRQFSNSRSEMNVSTLELGDSALYLCASSPTGQGGSYEQYFGPGTRLTVT.

This clonotype was observed at least ten times. The CDR3 nucleotides are TGTGCCACGGACAACCGCTACAATGAGCAGTTCTTC. It yields the protein CATDNRYNEQFF. V is TRBV28 and J is TRBJ2-1, with D possibly being TRBD1 (5 bases). Trimming left V 10 bases short and J 3 bases short, with 10 bases between. The CDR3 covers 12 residues. Germline CDR1 is MDHEN and CDR2 is SYDVKM. Combining the CDR3 with reference TRBV28 and TRBJ2-1 gives the whole variable domain DVKVTQSSRYLVKRTGEKVFLECVQDMDHENMFWYRQDPGLGLRLIYFSYDVKMKEKGDIPEGYSVSREKKERFSLILESASTNQTSMYLCATDNRYNEQFFGPGTRLTVL.

This clonotype is classed as medium-sized. V and J are TRBV4-2 and TRBJ2-3; either TRBD1 or TRBD2 may supply D (5 bases each). Germline loops: CDR1 LGHNA, CDR2 YNFKEQ. The germline V and J ends were trimmed by 0 bases and 4 bases, with 14 bases remaining between them. CDR3 length equals 16 residues. CDR3 DNA: TGTGCCAGCAGCCAAGAAGTATTAGCGACAGCAGATACGCAGTATTTT. It codes for CASSQEVLATADTQYF.

This clonotype was recorded at least ten times. This sequence joins TRBV19 and TRBJ2-2; TRBD1 matches 10 bases. CDR1 and CDR2 from the germline V gene are LNHDA and SQIVND (reference sequence). The CDR3 covers 16 residues. V gave up 6 bases and J gave up 7 bases; unmatched junction bases: 11. The CDR3 nucleotides are TGTGCCAGTAGAGGACCTCCGGGACAGGGGAGCGGGGAGCTGTTTTTT. As protein: CASRGPPGQGSGELFF.